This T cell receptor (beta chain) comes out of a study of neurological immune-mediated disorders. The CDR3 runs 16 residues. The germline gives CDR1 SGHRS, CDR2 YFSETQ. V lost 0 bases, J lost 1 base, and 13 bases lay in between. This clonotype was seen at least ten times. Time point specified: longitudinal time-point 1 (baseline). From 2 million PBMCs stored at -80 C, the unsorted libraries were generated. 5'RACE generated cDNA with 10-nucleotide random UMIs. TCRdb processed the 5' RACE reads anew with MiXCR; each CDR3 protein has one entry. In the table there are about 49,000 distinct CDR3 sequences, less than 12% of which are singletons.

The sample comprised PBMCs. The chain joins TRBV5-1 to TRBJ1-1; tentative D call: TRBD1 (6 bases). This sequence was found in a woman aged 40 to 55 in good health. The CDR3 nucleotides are TGCGCCAGCAGCTTGGCCGCGGGGGCGGAGAACACTGAAGCTTTCTTT. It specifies CASSLAAGAENTEAFF.